The 19 T cell receptor beta chains below were found in one sample sequenced in a study of blood T cell repertoires in COVID-19. Measured with immunoSEQ multiplex PCR; TCRdb has only the in-frame clones, and not every one. The sample records about 140,000 clones, approximately 88% being singletons. The material sequenced was peripheral blood. The receptors here all came from a woman aged 45-65 years with acute or convalescent COVID-19.

V and J are TRBV5-1 and TRBJ2-1; the match to TRBD2 covers 12 bases. From germline, CDR1 is SGHRS and CDR2 YFSETQ. J lost 6 bases, V lost 1 base, and 5 bases had no gene match. This CDR3 contains 16 residues. The CDR3 DNA sequence: TGCGCCAGCAGCTTGACTCCGGGACTAGCGGGCAATGAGCAGTTCTTC. Translating gives CASSLTPGLAGNEQFF. The variable domain in full, with the rest retrieved from reference TRBV5-1 and TRBJ2-1, is KAGVTQTPRYLIKTRGQQVTLSCSPISGHRSVSWYQQTPGQGLQFLFEYFSETQRNKGNFPGRFSGRQFSNSRSEMNVSTLELGDSALYLCASSLTPGLAGNEQFFGPGTRLTVL.

Only one count was recorded for this clone. Here the CDR3 reads CASGSGGAYNEQFF. DNA for the CDR3: TGTGCCAGCGGAAGCGGGGGGGCCTACAATGAGCAGTTCTTC. The chain is built from TRBV6-4 and TRBJ2-1; TRBD2 agrees at 10 bases. Per the germline V gene, CDR1 is MRHNA and CDR2 is SNTAGT. V gave up 8 bases and J gave up 2 bases; unmatched junction bases: 3. The CDR3 length is 14 residues.

The chain carries TRBV5-1 and TRBJ1-1, with D uncertain. The length of the CDR3 is 16 residues. Germline V gene sequence: CDR1 SGHRS, CDR2 YFSETQ. V lost 0 bases, J lost 3 bases, and 15 bases lay in between. The DNA for the CDR3 is TGCGCCAGCAGCTTGGCGACAACCCGAGCAGACACTGAAGCTTTCTTT. Its translation: CASSLATTRADTEAFF.

The chain combines TRBV2 with TRBJ2-1; 10 bases match TRBD2. V was pared by 6 bases and J by 10 bases, with 18 bases of the junction left unmatched. CDR3 length: 17 amino acids. The germline CDR1 and CDR2 sequences are SNHLY and FYNNEI. The CDR3 region has the DNA TGTGCCAGCAGAGTTTACTCACTAGCGGGGCTACCTGACGAGCAGTTCTTC. Its protein is CASRVYSLAGLPDEQFF.

The chain carries TRBV3-1 (or the pseudogene TRBV3-2) and TRBJ2-7, with 10 positions matching TRBD2. Per germline, CDR1 LGHDT and CDR2 YNNKEL (reference sequence). The V and J ends lost 2 bases and 3 bases, in that order; junction bases with no gene match: 1. This CDR3 has 14 residues. CDR3 sequence: CASSQLAGDYEQYF. The CDR3 region has the DNA TGTGCCAGCAGCCAACTAGCGGGAGACTACGAGCAGTACTTC.

J is TRBJ2-3 and V is TRBV7-2; 12 bases agree with TRBD2. Germline CDR1 SGHTA, CDR2 FQGNSA. CDR3 size: 15 residues. V dropped 4 bases and J dropped 5; count of bases not matched to a gene: 4. In DNA form, the CDR3 reads TGTGCCAGCAGCTCAGGGGGACTAGCGGGAGATACGCAGTATTTT. Encoded protein: CASSSGGLAGDTQYF.

The table lists this clone with a count of one. The V gene is TRBV7-2, the J gene TRBJ2-2; D gene uncertain. Germline V gene data show CDR1 as SGHTA and CDR2 as FQGNSA. Trimming took 1 base from V and 1 from J, leaving 7 bases between them. The CDR3 has 15 amino acids. The chain's CDR3 is CASSLDSKNTGELFF. The CDR3 coding sequence is TGTGCCAGCAGCTTAGATTCTAAGAACACCGGGGAGCTGTTTTTT.

This chain links TRBV18 with TRBJ1-1, with no clear D. The V and J ends lost 3 bases and 1 base respectively, with 18 bases between them. The CDR3 spans 17 residues. Germline lookup yields CDR1 KGHSH and CDR2 LQKENI. The CDR3 protein is CASSPSNPTRQNTEAFF. The CDR3 DNA is TGTGCCAGCTCACCCTCGAACCCGACCAGACAGAACACTGAAGCTTTCTTT. Full variable domain (missing parts from reference TRBV18 and TRBJ1-1): NAGVMQNPRHLVRRRGQEARLRCSPMKGHSHVYWYRQLPEEGLKFMVYLQKENIIDESGMPKERFSAEFPKEGPSILRIQQVVRGDSAAYFCASSPSNPTRQNTEAFFGQGTRLTVV.

The V call is TRBV7-9, the J call TRBJ2-1; 7 positions agree with TRBD2. V was pared by 5 bases and J by 0 bases, with 10 bases of the junction left unmatched. This CDR3 comprises 17 residues. CDR1 is SEHNR and CDR2 is FQNEAQ in the germline V gene (reference sequence). CDR3 in DNA: TGTGCCAGCAGCACCCTCGGGGGGTACAGCTCCTACAATGAGCAGTTCTTC. Amino acid sequence: CASSTLGGYSSYNEQFF.

In its sample, this clone was seen once. The chain combines TRBV4-1 with TRBJ1-2; 8 positions match TRBD1. CDR1 and CDR2 from the germline V gene are MGHRA and YSYEKL. This CDR3 is 18 amino acids long. With 1 base clipped from V and 4 bases from J, the junction kept 14 bases outside the gene matches. CDR3: CASSQGPGGPENGYGYTF. CDR3 DNA: TGCGCCAGCAGCCAAGGTCCAGGGGGCCCTGAGAATGGCTATGGCTACACCTTC.

The CDR3 DNA reads as TGCGCCAGCAGCCAAGCAGGGATCAACTATGGCTACACCTTC. Protein product: CASSQAGINYGYTF. The V gene is TRBV4-1, the J gene TRBJ1-2; perhaps TRBD1 as D (5 bases). The ends were cut back, 1 base at V and 2 bases at J, with 8 bases in the middle. Germline lookup yields CDR1 MGHRA and CDR2 YSYEKL. The CDR3 consists of 14 residues.

The V call is TRBV10-3, the J call TRBJ1-4; TRBD1 agrees at 7 bases. J lost 5 bases, V lost 11 bases, and 5 bases had no gene match. Looked up from germline, CDR1 is ENHRY and CDR2 is SYGVKD. The CDR3 runs to 12 residues. In DNA form, the CDR3 reads TGTGCCGCCGGGACAGCAAATGAAAAACTGTTTTTT. It codes for CAAGTANEKLFF.

The table lists this clone with a count of one. The gene calls are TRBV6-5 and TRBJ1-2, with TRBD1 matching over 7 bases. Germline values: CDR1 MNHEY, CDR2 SVGAGI. Unmatched junction bases numbered 12, after V lost 6 bases and J lost 5 bases. The CDR3 runs to 15 residues. The CDR3 loop reads CASRGVEGARYGYTF. CDR3 nucleotides: TGTGCCAGCAGGGGAGTGGAGGGGGCGCGGTATGGCTACACCTTC.

This chain links TRBV11-2 with TRBJ1-6; D remains unclear. This CDR3 is built from 15 residues. CDR1 is SGHAT and CDR2 is FQNNGV in the germline V gene. V was pared by 3 bases and J by 0 bases, with 6 bases between. The CDR3 nucleotides are TGTGCCAGCAGCTTGCTGAGCTCCTATAATTCACCCCTCCACTTT. Translation gives CASSLLSSYNSPLHF.

The chain uses TRBV28 and TRBJ1-2, with D perhaps TRBD1 (5 bases). V was shortened by 8 bases and J by 4 bases, with 23 bases between the two germline ends. The CDR3 contains 16 residues. Germline values: CDR1 MDHEN, CDR2 SYDVKM. CDR3 protein: CASHTQAGRGAYGYTF. CDR3 coding DNA: TGTGCCAGCCATACCCAAGCCGGGAGAGGGGCCTATGGCTACACCTTC.

V usage is TRBV10-3 and J usage is TRBJ2-3; possible D gene TRBD1, 7 bases. V was clipped by 3 bases and J by 4 bases, with 14 bases between them. CDR3 length equals 15 residues. Germline-derived CDR1 and CDR2 are ENHRY and SYGVKD. This CDR3 is CAISDSGGPPDTQYF. The CDR3 DNA reads as TGTGCCATCAGTGACTCAGGGGGGCCTCCAGATACGCAGTATTTT.

This chain connects TRBV29-1 to TRBJ1-3, with unresolved D. Germline CDR1 reads SQVTM; CDR2 reads ANQGSEA. V lost 2 bases and J lost 1, with 6 bases in between. This CDR3 contains 13 residues. CDR3 nucleotide sequence: TGCAGCGTTGAAACGGGGTCTGGAAACACCATATATTTT. It is translated as CSVETGSGNTIYF.

The CDR3, as DNA: TGTGCCAGCAGCAAACGGAGCTATGGCTACACCTTC. This codes for CASSKRSYGYTF. The chain has TRBV28 and TRBJ1-2; D is ambiguous. CDR3 length: 12 residues. Germline-derived CDR1 and CDR2 are MDHEN and SYDVKM. V lost 6 bases and J 4 bases, leaving 9 bases between the germline ends.

This chain uses TRBV10-3 with TRBJ1-2; TRBD1 agrees at 9 bases. J lost 8 bases, V lost 8 bases, and 12 bases had no gene match. Per germline, CDR1 ENHRY and CDR2 SYGVKD. The CDR3 is made up of 14 amino acids. DNA for the CDR3: TGTGCCATCCTTGCGCCCGACAGGGGGGAAGGCTACACCTTC. Its translation: CAILAPDRGEGYTF.